This T cell receptor (beta chain) was identified during a study of blood T cells in healthy people across ages. The wider study: When template switching was applied, about one barcoded beta molecule was captured per two T cells.

PBMCs were isolated at a quantity of at least 7 million per sample. The amount of total RNA extracted per sample was at least 5 micrograms. CDR3 length: 14 residues. Per the germline V gene, CDR1 is SGHDT and CDR2 is YYEEEE. V was cut by 3 bases and J by 2 bases, with 12 bases left in between. The use of a sample-barcoded 5' primer and a J-beta primer mix characterized a second PCR of roughly 6 to 11 cycles. One entry per CDR3 protein, called by TCRdb with MiXCR from the 5' RACE reads. The sample consists of 1.5 million to 2 million distinct CDR3 sequences, roughly 52% of them appearing once. Sequenced material: blood. The chain couples TRBV5-6 to TRBJ2-7, with a weak D call TRBD2 (6 bases). This TCR derives from a woman in her forties in good health. In DNA, the CDR3 is TGTGCCAGCAGCTGGGGGGATTTAGCCTACGAGCAGTACTTC. This gives the protein CASSWGDLAYEQYF.